The entry below describes one T cell receptor (beta chain). This sample stems from a study of blood T cell repertoires in COVID-19. Study-wide context: Spain, Italy and the United States supplied samples that represented acute and convalescent COVID-19.

TCRdb's table, derived via immunoSEQ multiplex PCR, lists solely in-frame clones and lacks some. The table has approximately 140,000 clones, 84% seen once. Recruitment covered over 20 US areas and drew participants whose ages spanned about 18 to 90 years. Self-reported history from a screening survey and questionnaire set each donor's cohort. This CDR3 is built from 16 residues. Germline V gene lookup returns CDR1 SGDLS and CDR2 YYNGEE. V was shortened by 0 bases and J by 0 bases, with 9 bases between the two germline ends. The chain is built from TRBV9 and TRBJ2-2; perhaps TRBD2 as D (5 bases). This TCR was recovered from a woman in her forties or fifties who had been exposed to COVID-19. The sequencing input was PBMCs or T cells enriched from blood (not recorded which). The CDR3 coding sequence is TGTGCCAGCAGCGTAGCGGGGATCCCGAACACCGGGGAGCTGTTTTTT. As protein: CASSVAGIPNTGELFF.